Sequencing of this T cell receptor beta chain was carried out in a study of cytomegalovirus exposure and HLA in healthy donors. The CDR3 extends over 15 amino acids. Germline assignment: CDR1 MDHEN and CDR2 SYDVKM. V was trimmed by 1 base and J by 8 bases, leaving 15 bases between them. In the PCR, 60 Vbeta and 13 Jbeta primers were used. Profiling relied on immunoSEQ multiplex PCR, and the TCRdb table lists in-frame clones only, not all of them. Here the sample spans about 140,000 clones, roughly 79% being singletons. This clonotype was sampled from a woman aged 40 to 49 in good health and CMV-seronegative. This chain links TRBV28 with TRBJ1-3, with no clear D. The sequenced sample was PBMCs. The CDR3 DNA sequence: TGTGCCAGCAGTTTATCAACGGGGTTAAGGGACACCATATATTTT. This encodes CASSLSTGLRDTIYF.